This T cell receptor (beta chain) was sequenced during a study of T cells in Graves' hyperthyroidism and ophthalmopathy. Study at large: Initial diagnosis, before any treatment, was when peripheral blood was collected. General study results and limits: The model identified upcoming ophthalmopathy a median approximately 6.4 months ahead of onset.

There are many counts of this clonotype. The antigen remains unidentified. Amplified TCR beta CDR3 regions came from RNA transcripts. A set of HTBI primers served as the primers for a first-round RT-PCR of the TCR CDR3. A single record per CDR3 protein comes from TCRdb applying MiXCR to the multiplex PCR reads. The sample contains 450,000 to 600,000 distinct CDR3 sequences, about 15% of which appear only once. Germline V CDR1 and CDR2: GTSNPN, SVGIG (reference sequence). V lost 0 bases, J lost 4 bases, and 12 bases lay in between. CDR3 length: 14 amino acids. Among the patients, aged 18 to 65, hyperthyroidism was newly diagnosed and had lasted under 2 months. Researchers barred patients who had uncontrolled infection, other autoimmune disease, pregnancy or lactation.

This TCR was sampled from a woman in her thirties or forties with Graves' hyperthyroidism. The material sequenced was blood. The genes are TRBV30 and TRBJ1-2; D is possibly TRBD1 (5 bases). CDR3: CAWSVAPGTYGYTF. CDR3 bases: TGTGCCTGGAGTGTAGCTCCAGGGACCTATGGCTACACCTTC.